A single TCR beta chain is shown here with its context. Its antigen is not identified. The data derive from a study of human T cells and chemical hapten exposure. Whole-study results and caveats: There was no change with DPC sensitization in TCRs above 1 in 1000 frequency.

Unique molecular identifiers were linked by the library to individual cDNA molecules. As originally analysed: Counts of TCRs in each sample centred on a median of around 92,000 and extended from approximately 20,000 to 700,000. MiXCR was run by TCRdb on the RACE reads, yielding one entry per CDR3 protein. The authors' filters were not applied to this entry. Here the sample spans around 130,000 distinct CDR3 sequences, approximately 9.5% being singletons. Time point here: healthy volunteer bleed at 2 weeks. Someone pulled total RNA out of unfractionated whole blood. CDR3 length: 18 amino acids. Germline-derived CDR1 and CDR2 are ENHRY and SYGVKD. The V segment lost 4 bases and the J segment 3 bases; nucleotides outside the gene matches: 11.

The V gene is TRBV10-3, the J gene TRBJ2-6, with 8 bases aligning to TRBD1. The sample consisted of whole blood. This receptor was identified in a male donor in good health. Some clones in this sample may be carry-over from other donors' samples. The CDR3 DNA is TGTGCCATCAGTGGGCCACAGGGGGGCCCAGGTGGGGCCAACGTCCTGACTTTC. Translation: CAISGPQGGPGGANVLTF.